The sequence of this T cell receptor beta chain was determined in a study of CD4 T cells in relation to SARS-CoV-2 and coronaviruses. On this clone itself: Antigen: not known.

Unexposed donor CD4+ T cells date from 2011-2018, before the COVID-19 pandemic. CD4+ T cells were isolated from the cells after less than 13 days of culture. Profiling relied on immunoSEQ multiplex PCR, and the TCRdb table lists in-frame clones only, not all of them. The table has some 16,000 clones, around four fifths seen once. Germline V gene data show CDR1 as GTSNPN and CDR2 as SVGIG (reference sequence). V was pared by 3 bases and J by 3 bases, with 12 bases between. The CDR3 loop spans 15 amino acids. The sequence came from a human donor in good health. Sample: CD4+ T cells from PBMCs, cultured in vitro. V usage is TRBV30 and J usage is TRBJ2-6; the D gene could be TRBD1 or TRBD2 (6 bases each). The CDR3 bases are TGTGCCTGGAGCAGACAGGAGGGTGGGGCCAACGTCCTGACTTTC. Amino acids: CAWSRQEGGANVLTF.